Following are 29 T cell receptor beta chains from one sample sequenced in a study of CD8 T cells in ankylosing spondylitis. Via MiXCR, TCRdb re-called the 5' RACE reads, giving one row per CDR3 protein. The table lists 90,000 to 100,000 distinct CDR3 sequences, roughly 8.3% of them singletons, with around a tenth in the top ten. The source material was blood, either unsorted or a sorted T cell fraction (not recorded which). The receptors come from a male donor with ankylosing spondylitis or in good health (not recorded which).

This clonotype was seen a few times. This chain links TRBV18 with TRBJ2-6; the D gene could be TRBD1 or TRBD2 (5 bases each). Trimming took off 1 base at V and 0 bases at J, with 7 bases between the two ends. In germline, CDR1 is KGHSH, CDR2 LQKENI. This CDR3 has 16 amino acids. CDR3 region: CASSPRGTSGANVLTF. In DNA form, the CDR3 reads TGTGCCAGCTCACCACGGGGGACCTCTGGGGCCAACGTCCTGACTTTC.

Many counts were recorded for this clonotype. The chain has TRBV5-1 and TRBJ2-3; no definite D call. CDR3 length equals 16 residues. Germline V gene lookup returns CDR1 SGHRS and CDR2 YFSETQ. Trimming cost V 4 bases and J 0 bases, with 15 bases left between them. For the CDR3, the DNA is TGCGCCAGCAGCCCAGTACTGGCATTTAGCACAGATACGCAGTATTTT. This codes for CASSPVLAFSTDTQYF. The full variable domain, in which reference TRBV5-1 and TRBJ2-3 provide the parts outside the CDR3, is KAGVTQTPRYLIKTRGQQVTLSCSPISGHRSVSWYQQTPGQGLQFLFEYFSETQRNKGNFPGRFSGRQFSNSRSEMNVSTLELGDSALYLCASSPVLAFSTDTQYFGPGTRLTVL.

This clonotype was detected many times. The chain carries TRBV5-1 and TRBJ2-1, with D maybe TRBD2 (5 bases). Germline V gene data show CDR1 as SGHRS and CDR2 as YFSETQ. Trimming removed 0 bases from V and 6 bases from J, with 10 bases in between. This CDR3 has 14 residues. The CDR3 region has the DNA TGCGCCAGCAGCTTGGGACTGGACTTCAATGAGCAGTTCTTC. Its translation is CASSLGLDFNEQFF.

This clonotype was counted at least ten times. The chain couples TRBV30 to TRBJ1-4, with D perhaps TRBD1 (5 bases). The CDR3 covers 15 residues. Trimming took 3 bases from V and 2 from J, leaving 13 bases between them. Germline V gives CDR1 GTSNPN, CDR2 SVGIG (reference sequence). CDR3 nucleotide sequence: TGTGCCTGGAGCTCCTTCGGGGGGACTAATGAAAAACTGTTTTTT. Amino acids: CAWSSFGGTNEKLFF.

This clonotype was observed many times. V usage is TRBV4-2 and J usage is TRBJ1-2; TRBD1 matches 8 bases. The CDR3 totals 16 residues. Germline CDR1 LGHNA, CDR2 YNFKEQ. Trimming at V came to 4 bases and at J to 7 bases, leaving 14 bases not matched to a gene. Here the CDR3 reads CASSPVTSGGAIGYTF. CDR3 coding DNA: TGTGCCAGCAGCCCTGTTACTTCAGGGGGCGCGATTGGCTACACCTTC.

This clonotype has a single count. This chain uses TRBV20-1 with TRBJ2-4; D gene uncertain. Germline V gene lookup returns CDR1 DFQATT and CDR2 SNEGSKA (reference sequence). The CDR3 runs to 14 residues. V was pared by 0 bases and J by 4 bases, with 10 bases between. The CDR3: CSAREGLGKNIQYF. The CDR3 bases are TGCAGTGCTAGAGAAGGCCTAGGGAAAAACATTCAGTACTTC.

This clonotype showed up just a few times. CDR3 DNA: TGTGCCAGCAGCTTAGGCCCTAGCGATCATGAGACCCAGTACTTC. Its translation: CASSLGPSDHETQYF. This chain connects TRBV11-3 to TRBJ2-5, with D tentatively TRBD2 (6 bases). The CDR3 is made up of 15 amino acids. Trimming cost V 1 base and J 5 bases, with 14 bases left between them. Germline loops: CDR1 SGHNT, CDR2 YENEEA.

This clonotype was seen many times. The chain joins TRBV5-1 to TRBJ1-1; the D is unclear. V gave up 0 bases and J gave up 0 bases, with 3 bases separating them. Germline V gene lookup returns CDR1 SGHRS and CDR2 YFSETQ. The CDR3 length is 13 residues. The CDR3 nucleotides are TGCGCCAGCAGCTTGGTTTTGAACACTGAAGCTTTCTTT. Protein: CASSLVLNTEAFF.

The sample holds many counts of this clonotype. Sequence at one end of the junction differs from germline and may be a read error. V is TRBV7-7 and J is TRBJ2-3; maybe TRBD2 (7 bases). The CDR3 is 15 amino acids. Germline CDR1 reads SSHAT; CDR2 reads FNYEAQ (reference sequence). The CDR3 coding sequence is TGTGCTAGCAGCTCGGGGGGCGGCTACACAGATACGCAGTATTTT. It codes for CASSSGGGYTDTQYF.

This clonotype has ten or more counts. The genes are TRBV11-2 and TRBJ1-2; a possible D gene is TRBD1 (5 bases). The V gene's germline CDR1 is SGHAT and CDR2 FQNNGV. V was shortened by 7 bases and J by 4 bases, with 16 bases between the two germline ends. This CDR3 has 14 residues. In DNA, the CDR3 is TGTGCCAGCACCCTAGATCAGGGAGGCTATGGCTACACCTTC. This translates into CASTLDQGGYGYTF. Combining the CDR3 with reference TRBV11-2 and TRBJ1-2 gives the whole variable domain EAGVAQSPRYKIIEKRQSVAFWCNPISGHATLYWYQQILGQGPKLLIQFQNNGVVDDSQLPKDRFSAERLKGVDSTLKIQPAKLEDSAVYLCASTLDQGGYGYTFGSGTRLTVV.

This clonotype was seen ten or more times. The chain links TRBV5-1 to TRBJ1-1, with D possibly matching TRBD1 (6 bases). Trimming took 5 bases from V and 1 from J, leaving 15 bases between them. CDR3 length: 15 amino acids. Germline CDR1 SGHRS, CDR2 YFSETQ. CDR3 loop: CASSKGTKTNTEAFF. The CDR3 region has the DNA TGCGCCAGCAGTAAGGGGACAAAAACGAACACTGAAGCTTTCTTT.

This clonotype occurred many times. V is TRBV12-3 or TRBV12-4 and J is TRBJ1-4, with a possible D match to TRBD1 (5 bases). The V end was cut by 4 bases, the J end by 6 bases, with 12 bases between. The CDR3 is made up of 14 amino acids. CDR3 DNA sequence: TGTGCCAGCAGTTCCGGGACCCTCCATGAAAAACTGTTTTTT. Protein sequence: CASSSGTLHEKLFF.

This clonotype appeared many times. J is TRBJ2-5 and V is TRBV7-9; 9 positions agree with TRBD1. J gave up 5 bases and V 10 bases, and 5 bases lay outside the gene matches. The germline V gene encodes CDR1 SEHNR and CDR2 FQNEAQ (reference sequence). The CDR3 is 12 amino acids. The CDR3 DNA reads TGTGCCATACAGGGGGCGGAGGAGACCCAGTACTTC. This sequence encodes CAIQGAEETQYF.

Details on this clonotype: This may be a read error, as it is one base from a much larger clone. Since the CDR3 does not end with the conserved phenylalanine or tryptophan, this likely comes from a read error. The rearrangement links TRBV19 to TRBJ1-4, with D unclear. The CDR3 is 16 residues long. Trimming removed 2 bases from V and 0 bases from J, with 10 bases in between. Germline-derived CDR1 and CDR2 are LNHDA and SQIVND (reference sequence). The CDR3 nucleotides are TGTGCCAGTAGTATAATGATGAGAACAACTAATGAAAAACTGTTTTTA. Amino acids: CASSIMMRTTNEKLFL.

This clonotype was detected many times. DNA for the CDR3: TGTGCCAGCAGCTTATACTCTGAACGGGAGACCCAGTACTTC. Translating gives CASSLYSERETQYF. The rearrangement joins TRBV7-2 to TRBJ2-5; D not resolved. V lost 2 bases, J lost 5 bases, and 12 bases lay in between. The CDR3 loop spans 14 amino acids. Germline V gene sequence: CDR1 SGHTA, CDR2 FQGNSA. The whole variable domain, remainder taken from reference TRBV7-2 and TRBJ2-5, is GAGVSQSPSNKVTEKGKDVELRCDPISGHTALYWYRQSLGQGLEFLIYFQGNSAPDKSGLPSDRFSAERTGGSVSTLTIQRTQQEDSAVYLCASSLYSERETQYFGPGTRLLVL.

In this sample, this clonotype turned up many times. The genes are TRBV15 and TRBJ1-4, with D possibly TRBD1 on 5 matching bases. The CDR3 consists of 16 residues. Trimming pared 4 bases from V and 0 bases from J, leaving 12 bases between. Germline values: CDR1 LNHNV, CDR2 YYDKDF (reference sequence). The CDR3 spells CATSKGTGPTNEKLFF. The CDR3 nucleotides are TGTGCCACCAGCAAGGGGACGGGACCAACTAATGAAAAACTGTTTTTT.

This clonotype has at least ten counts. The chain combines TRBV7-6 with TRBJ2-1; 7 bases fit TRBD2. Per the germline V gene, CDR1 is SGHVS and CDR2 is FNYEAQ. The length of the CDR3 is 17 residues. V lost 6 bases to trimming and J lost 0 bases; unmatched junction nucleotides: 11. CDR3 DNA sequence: TGTGCCAGCAGTCCCCAGCGGGGAACGAGCTCCTACAATGAGCAGTTCTTC. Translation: CASSPQRGTSSYNEQFF.

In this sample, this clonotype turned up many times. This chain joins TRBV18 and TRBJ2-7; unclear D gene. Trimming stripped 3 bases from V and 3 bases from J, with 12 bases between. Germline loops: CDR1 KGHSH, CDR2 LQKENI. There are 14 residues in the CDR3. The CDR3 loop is CASSPLKGFYEQYF. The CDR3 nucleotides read TGTGCCAGCTCACCGTTAAAGGGCTTCTACGAGCAGTACTTC.

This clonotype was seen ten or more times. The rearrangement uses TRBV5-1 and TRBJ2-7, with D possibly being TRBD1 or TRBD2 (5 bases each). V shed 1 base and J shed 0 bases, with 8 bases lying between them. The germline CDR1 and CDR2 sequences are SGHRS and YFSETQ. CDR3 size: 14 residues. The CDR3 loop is CASSLRGDSYEQYF. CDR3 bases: TGCGCCAGCAGCTTGAGAGGGGACTCCTACGAGCAGTACTTC.

In nucleotides, the CDR3 is TGCAGCGCCTTAGCGGGGGCGACAGATACGCAGTATTTT. This gives the protein CSALAGATDTQYF. The J gene is TRBJ2-3, the V gene TRBV29-1; 9 bases line up with TRBD2. The V and J ends lost 7 bases and 3 bases, in that order; junction bases with no gene match: 5. The CDR3 loop spans 13 amino acids. CDR1 is SQVTM, CDR2 ANQGSEA, per germline.

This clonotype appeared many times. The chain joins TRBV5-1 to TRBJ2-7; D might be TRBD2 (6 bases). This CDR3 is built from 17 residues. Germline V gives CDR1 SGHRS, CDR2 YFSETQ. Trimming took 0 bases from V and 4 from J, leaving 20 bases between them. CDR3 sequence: CASSLGPLGGNGYEQYF. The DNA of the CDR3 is TGCGCCAGCAGCTTGGGCCCTCTAGGCGGGAATGGATACGAGCAGTACTTC.

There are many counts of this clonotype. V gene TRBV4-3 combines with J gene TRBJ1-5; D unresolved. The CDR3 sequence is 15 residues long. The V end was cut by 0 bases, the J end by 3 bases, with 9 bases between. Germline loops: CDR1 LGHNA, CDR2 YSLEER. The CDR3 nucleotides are TGCGCCAGCAGCCAAGACGGCGGCATCAATCAGCCCCAGCATTTT. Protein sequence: CASSQDGGINQPQHF.

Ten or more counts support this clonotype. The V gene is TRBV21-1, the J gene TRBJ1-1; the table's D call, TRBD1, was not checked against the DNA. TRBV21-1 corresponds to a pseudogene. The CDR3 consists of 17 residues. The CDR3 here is CASSKAAPDSQNTEAFF. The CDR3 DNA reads TGTGCCAGCAGCAAAGCCGCTCCGGACAGCCAGAACACTGAAGCTTTCTTT.

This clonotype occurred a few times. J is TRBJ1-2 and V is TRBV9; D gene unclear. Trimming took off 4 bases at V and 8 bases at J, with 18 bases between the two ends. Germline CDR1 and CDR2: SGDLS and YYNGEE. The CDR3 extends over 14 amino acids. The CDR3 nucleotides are TGTGCCAGCAGCTCGTCCATCCCCACGGGGGGCTACACCTTC. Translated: CASSSSIPTGGYTF.

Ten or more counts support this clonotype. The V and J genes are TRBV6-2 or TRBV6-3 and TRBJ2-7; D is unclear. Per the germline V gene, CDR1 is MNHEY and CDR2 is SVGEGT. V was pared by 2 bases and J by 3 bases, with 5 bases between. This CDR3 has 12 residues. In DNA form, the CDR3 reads TGTGCCAGCAGTTACGCAGGCTACGAGCAGTACTTC. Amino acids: CASSYAGYEQYF.

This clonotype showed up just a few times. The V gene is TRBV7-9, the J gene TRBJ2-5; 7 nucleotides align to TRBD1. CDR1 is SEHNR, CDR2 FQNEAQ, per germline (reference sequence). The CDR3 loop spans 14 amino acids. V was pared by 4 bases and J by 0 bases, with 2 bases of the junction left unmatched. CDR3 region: CASSYRGNQETQYF. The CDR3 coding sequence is TGTGCCAGCAGCTACAGGGGAAACCAAGAGACCCAGTACTTC.

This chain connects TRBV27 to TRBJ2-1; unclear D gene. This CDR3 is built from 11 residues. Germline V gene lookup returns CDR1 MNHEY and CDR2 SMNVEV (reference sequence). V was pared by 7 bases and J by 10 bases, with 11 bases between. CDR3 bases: TGTGCCAGCACCGAAGGGTCAGAGCAGTTCTTC. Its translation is CASTEGSEQFF.

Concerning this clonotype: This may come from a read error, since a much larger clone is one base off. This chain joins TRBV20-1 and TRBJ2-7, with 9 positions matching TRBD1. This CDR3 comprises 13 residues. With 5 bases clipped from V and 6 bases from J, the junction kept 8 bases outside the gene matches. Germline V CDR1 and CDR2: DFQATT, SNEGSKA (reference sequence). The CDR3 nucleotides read TGCAGTGCTGGATGGACAGGGGTCTCCGAGCAGTACTTC. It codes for CSAGWTGVSEQYF.

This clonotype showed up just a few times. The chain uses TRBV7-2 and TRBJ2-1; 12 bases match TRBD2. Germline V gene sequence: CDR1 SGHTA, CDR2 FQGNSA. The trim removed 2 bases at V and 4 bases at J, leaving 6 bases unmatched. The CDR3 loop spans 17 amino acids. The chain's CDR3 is CASSLLAGGLIYNEQFF. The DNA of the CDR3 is TGTGCCAGCAGCTTACTAGCGGGGGGGCTGATATACAATGAGCAGTTCTTC.